These T cell receptor beta chains were read from a single sample in a study of blood T cell repertoires in COVID-19. Clones were read by immunoSEQ multiplex PCR, and TCRdb kept only the in-frame ones, dropping some. Found here are about 78,000 clones, 90% of them singletons; the top ten hold around 0.97%. The sample taken for sequencing was peripheral blood. Source of these receptors: a woman aged 45-65 years in a cohort sampled during active COVID-19. The CDR3 runs from the conserved cysteine through the conserved F or W. The D gene is left open where the match is weak.

CASSLPFRDSWATANEKLFF	TRBJ1-4	20	NA	TRBV5-8
CATRLEAKNIQYF	TRBJ2-4	13	NA	TRBV11-2
CASSFLGTQLYF	TRBJ2-3	12	NA	TRBV5-1
CASSSRQGREETQYF	TRBJ2-5	15	TRBD1	TRBV5-6
CASSRTGGLAEAFF	TRBJ1-1	14	TRBD1	TRBV3-1/TRBV3-2
CASGRELSTDTQYF	TRBJ2-3	14	NA	TRBV7-9
CASGTGTQRGTQYF	TRBJ2-3	14	NA	TRBV6-6
CASSQDRRGLAWEQYF	TRBJ2-7	16	NA	TRBV4-2
CASSPPWAEAFF	TRBJ1-1	12	NA	TRBV18
CASSLSPDSNYGYTF	TRBJ1-2	15	NA	TRBV6-5
CASSATWEQANTGELFF	TRBJ2-2	17	NA	TRBV7-9
CASSNGPHTGELFF	TRBJ2-2	14	NA	TRBV5-1
CASSMGHTYNEQFF	TRBJ2-1	14	NA	TRBV19
CAWSRQGRGYTF	TRBJ1-2	12	TRBD1	TRBV30
CASSLGGQRNEKLFF	TRBJ1-4	15	TRBD1	TRBV27
CASSRVGGNSYNEQFF	TRBJ2-1	16	NA	TRBV7-8